These 8 T cell receptor beta chains originate from one sample sequenced in a study of sequential checkpoint blockade in melanoma. Assay used: immunoSEQ multiplex PCR; TCRdb lists only in-frame clones, some missing. Of a few thousand clones in the sample, about three quarters were seen once. Treatment specified: randomized to nivolumab then ipilimumab (arm A) or the reverse (arm B). The sequenced sample was CD8+ T cells sorted from blood (inferred from file names), obtained from a patient given nivolumab and ipilimumab in sequence. Receptors were obtained from a human donor with melanoma.

The chain has TRBV18 and TRBJ2-5; D gene unclear. The last part of the DNA fits TRBJ2-7 better; the J call may be wrong. This CDR3 comprises 13 residues. Germline values: CDR1 KGHSH, CDR2 LQKENI. In DNA, the CDR3 is TGTGCCAGCTCATCAGACACCTCCTACGAGCAGTACTTC. This gives the protein CASSSDTSYEQYF.

The rearrangement uses TRBV29-1 and TRBJ2-7; TRBD1 is a possible D gene (5 bases). V was cut by 0 bases and J by 5 bases, with 17 bases left in between. The CDR3 is made up of 15 amino acids. Per the germline V gene, CDR1 is SQVTM and CDR2 is ANQGSEA. The CDR3 sequence: CSVEDRAGPTHEQYF. CDR3 bases: TGCAGCGTTGAAGATCGTGCAGGGCCTACCCACGAGCAGTACTTC.

This clone was detected only once. The CDR3 is CASTSTSLRGWGTDTQYF. The CDR3 nucleotides read TGTGCCAGCACTTCCACATCTCTCAGGGGATGGGGCACAGATACGCAGTATTTT. The V and J genes are TRBV27 and TRBJ2-3, with a weak D call TRBD1 (6 bases). This CDR3 contains 18 residues. Trimming left V 7 bases short and J 1 base short, with 24 bases between. Germline V gene data show CDR1 as MNHEY and CDR2 as SMNVEV (reference sequence).

The rearrangement links TRBV14 to TRBJ1-1; 11 nucleotides match TRBD1. V lost 2 bases and J lost 5; bases outside the gene matches: 10. Germline-derived CDR1 and CDR2 are SGHDN and FVKESK. The CDR3 extends over 17 amino acids. For the CDR3, the DNA is TGTGCCAGCAGCCAAATGCCACCGGGACAGGGGGAAACTGAAGCTTTCTTT. Its translation: CASSQMPPGQGETEAFF.

The chain has TRBV4-3 and TRBJ2-1, with D unresolved. The CDR3 loop spans 14 amino acids. Germline V CDR1 and CDR2: LGHNA, YSLEER. V shed 4 bases and J shed 3 bases, with 10 bases lying between them. For the CDR3, the DNA is TGCGCCAGCAGCCCCACAGTGAGCTACAATGAGCAGTTCTTC. Amino acid sequence: CASSPTVSYNEQFF.

V is TRBV6-1 and J is TRBJ2-5; 10 positions agree with TRBD1. The junction had 8 bases not matched to a gene; V was cut back by 10 bases and J by 0 bases. Per the germline V gene, CDR1 is MNHNS and CDR2 is SASEGT. The CDR3 is 15 residues long. The CDR3 nucleotides are TGTGCCATACCGACCGGGACAGGGGACCAAGAGACCCAGTACTTC. It specifies CAIPTGTGDQETQYF.

This clone was detected only a few times. J is TRBJ2-7 and V is TRBV10-3; 9 bases line up with TRBD1. Germline assignment: CDR1 ENHRY and CDR2 SYGVKD. With V trimmed by 2 bases and J by 2 bases, 4 bases remained unmatched. The CDR3 extends over 15 amino acids. DNA of the CDR3: TGTGCCATCAGTGAGGCCGGGACAGGGACCTACGAGCAGTACTTC. Translating gives CAISEAGTGTYEQYF.

The chain employs TRBV6-4 and TRBJ2-1; TRBD1 matches at 7 bases. Germline assignment: CDR1 MRHNA and CDR2 SNTAGT. The CDR3 is 15 residues long. V shed 3 bases and J 7 bases; nucleotides not matched to a gene: 9. The CDR3 reads CASSDSTGSPNEQFF. In DNA form, the CDR3 reads TGTGCCAGCAGTGATTCGACAGGGTCCCCAAATGAGCAGTTCTTC.